This entry is about one T cell receptor (beta chain). What it binds is unknown. The CDR3 has 13 residues. The germline V gene encodes CDR1 SQVTM and CDR2 ANQGSEA. V was clipped by 7 bases and J by 0 bases, with 10 bases between them. TCRdb's copy holds only in-frame clones and misses some; the assay was immunoSEQ multiplex PCR. This sample has approximately 30,000 clones, with around 70% found just once. The source of the sample is a study of vaccination effects on CD4 cells after COVID-19. Overall study findings and caveats: Common cold coronavirus cross-reactivity was shown by only 1 of 255 vaccine-induced clones in healthy vaccinees.

Before sequencing, viral peptide pools were used by the ViraFEST assay to expand antigen-specific CD4+ T cells. Subsequent to a culture period of under twelve days, CD4+ T cells were isolated. Vaccine recipients, nucleocapsid antibody negative, had no prior SARS-CoV-2 infection. With around 10 ug/ml peptides and about 9.2 IU/ml IL-2, a few million PBMC per well were cultured. The receptor's source is a human donor who received a COVID-19 vaccine. This specimen consisted of CD4+ T cells from PBMCs cultured with SARS-CoV-2 spike peptides, obtained before COVID-19 vaccination. The rearrangement joins TRBV29-1 to TRBJ2-1; weak D call: TRBD2 (5 bases). The CDR3 sequence: CSGGGISYNEQFF. The CDR3 DNA is TGCAGCGGAGGAGGCATCTCCTACAATGAGCAGTTCTTC.